Shown below are 8 T cell receptor beta chains from a single sample sequenced in a study of response to subunit inactivated influenza vaccine. Each CDR3 protein is one row after TCRdb ran MiXCR on the RT-PCR reads. Of approximately 500,000 distinct CDR3 sequences in the sample, 10% to 15% were seen once. The input for sequencing was PBMCs from blood, taken roughly 45 days after vaccination. These receptors originate from a man aged 45-60 years who received an inactivated influenza vaccine.

The chain joins TRBV15 to TRBJ2-7, with a possible D match to TRBD2 (7 bases). Germline CDR1 is LNHNV and CDR2 is YYDKDF (reference sequence). V lost 0 bases and J 5 bases, leaving 17 bases between the germline ends. This CDR3 comprises 16 residues. CDR3 sequence reads: CATSRDGGAGVNEQYF. Written as DNA, the CDR3 is TGTGCCACCAGCAGAGATGGGGGCGCGGGAGTCAACGAGCAGTACTTC.

V and J are TRBV5-1 and TRBJ2-7, with TRBD1 identical over 12 bases. The CDR3 loop spans 16 amino acids. V was clipped by 3 bases and J by 6 bases; unmatched bases: 10. Germline-derived CDR1 and CDR2 are SGHRS and YFSETQ. This chain's CDR3 is CASSWDPGQGAIEQYF. The CDR3 DNA follows: TGCGCCAGCAGCTGGGACCCGGGACAGGGGGCGATCGAGCAGTACTTC.

The table lists this clonotype with a few counts. V usage is TRBV5-1 and J usage is TRBJ1-6, with 7 bases matching TRBD1. V gave up 0 bases and J gave up 11 bases; unmatched junction bases: 8. The CDR3 runs to 15 residues. Germline values: CDR1 SGHRS, CDR2 YFSETQ. The CDR3: CASSLDRQGIAPLHF. Written as DNA, the CDR3 is TGCGCCAGCAGCTTGGATCGACAGGGTATCGCACCCCTCCACTTT. Supplemented by reference TRBV5-1 and TRBJ1-6, the full variable domain reads KAGVTQTPRYLIKTRGQQVTLSCSPISGHRSVSWYQQTPGQGLQFLFEYFSETQRNKGNFPGRFSGRQFSNSRSEMNVSTLELGDSALYLCASSLDRQGIAPLHFGNGTRLTVT.

The rearrangement uses TRBV14 and TRBJ2-1; 12 positions match TRBD2. The CDR3 loop spans 17 amino acids. Germline V gene sequence: CDR1 SGHDN, CDR2 FVKESK. Germline trimming cut 0 bases from V and 8 bases from J; bases unmatched to any gene: 8. The CDR3 reads CASSQDRLAGVKDEQFF. In DNA form, the CDR3 reads TGTGCCAGCAGCCAAGATAGACTAGCGGGAGTTAAAGATGAGCAGTTCTTC.

The chain carries TRBV12-3 or TRBV12-4 and TRBJ1-4; possibly TRBD1 for D (5 bases). There are 14 residues in the CDR3. V lost 2 bases, J lost 6 bases, and 10 bases lay in between. CDR3 loop: CASSLFSRDEKLFF. CDR3 bases: TGTGCCAGCAGTTTATTTTCCAGGGATGAAAAACTGTTTTTT.

This clonotype was found many times. The chain recombines TRBV9 with TRBJ1-5; D not certain. This CDR3 region has 13 residues. Germline lookup yields CDR1 SGDLS and CDR2 YYNGEE. Trimming stripped 3 bases from V and 1 base from J, with 5 bases between. The CDR3 reads CASSEGSNQPQHF. As DNA, the CDR3 is TGTGCCAGCAGCGAAGGGAGCAATCAGCCCCAGCATTTT.

This clonotype was observed a handful of times. The chain employs TRBV12-3 or TRBV12-4 and TRBJ1-2; D gene unclear. V lost 5 bases, J lost 8 bases, and 21 bases lay in between. The CDR3 spans 15 residues. CDR3 loop: CASSPRLGPQYGYTF. In DNA form, the CDR3 reads TGTGCCAGCAGTCCCCGCCTTGGCCCCCAGTACGGCTACACCTTC.

This clonotype was seen only a few times. This chain connects TRBV5-1 to TRBJ2-1, with 8 bases matching TRBD2. This CDR3 is built from 15 residues. V dropped 5 bases and J dropped 0; count of bases not matched to a gene: 4. The germline V gene has CDR1 SGHRS and CDR2 YFSETQ. In DNA, the CDR3 is TGCGCCAGCAGGTCACTAGCGGTCTCCTACAATGAGCAGTTCTTC. Translation gives CASRSLAVSYNEQFF.